The text below deals with one T cell receptor beta chain. The record originates from a study of T cell changes during pregnancy in multiple sclerosis. Produced via immunoSEQ multiplex PCR; TCRdb's table is partial and in-frame only. The profile shows about 120,000 clones, roughly 92% of them singletons. The sample in question was peripheral blood, obtained before pregnancy. The source of this sequence is a female donor with multiple sclerosis, enrolled in a pregnancy study.

This CDR3 reads CASRAGGEVYNEQFF. In nucleotides, the CDR3 is TGTGCCAGCAGGGCCGGCGGGGAGGTTTACAATGAGCAGTTCTTC. This chain links TRBV27 with TRBJ2-1, with D perhaps matching TRBD2 (6 bases). CDR3 size: 15 residues. The germline V gene encodes CDR1 MNHEY and CDR2 SMNVEV (reference sequence). V dropped 6 bases and J dropped 4 bases, with 16 bases sitting between them.